This T cell receptor beta chain was captured by sequencing in a study of T cell changes during pregnancy in multiple sclerosis. Clones were read by immunoSEQ multiplex PCR, and TCRdb kept only the in-frame ones, dropping some. The sample consists of roughly 120,000 clones, roughly 90% of them appearing once. CDR1 is SGHRS and CDR2 is YFSETQ in the germline V gene. After removal of 3 bases from V and 5 bases from J, the junction contained 6 bases not matched to a gene. The CDR3 is 14 residues long. The rearrangement uses TRBV5-1 and TRBJ2-5; 8 nucleotides agree with TRBD2. The sequence came from a female donor with multiple sclerosis, enrolled in a pregnancy study. The sample in question was peripheral blood, obtained in the third trimester of pregnancy. CDR3 sequence reads: CASSSGGAGETQYF. CDR3 nucleotide sequence: TGCGCCAGCAGCTCCGGGGGGGCAGGTGAGACCCAGTACTTC.